This T cell receptor beta chain was found in a study of T cells in Graves' hyperthyroidism and ophthalmopathy. Study results and caveats: Ophthalmopathy was identified by the model a median roughly six months ahead of onset.

On this clonotype: Its antigen is unknown.

Amplification of TCR beta CDR3 regions used RNA as the template. An initial round of RT-PCR targeting the TCR CDR3 relied on the HTBI primer set. MiXCR was run by TCRdb on the multiplex PCR reads, yielding one entry per CDR3 protein. The sample has around 690,000 distinct CDR3 sequences, about a fifth seen once; the top ten hold 34%. Inclusion characteristics of ophthalmopathy patients comprised a Clinical Activity Score of at least 3, a NOSPECS grade of at least 4, and duration under 3 months. Uncontrolled infection, other autoimmune disease, pregnancy and lactation each barred patients from inclusion. The sample was blood. The sequence derives from a young man with Graves' ophthalmopathy.

The CDR3 DNA reads as TGTGCCAGCAGCCAAACCCGGGACAGGGCATACAATGAGCAGTTCTTC. It is translated as CASSQTRDRAYNEQFF. This rearrangement joins TRBV3-1 to TRBJ2-1; TRBD1 matches 9 bases. The CDR3 is 16 residues long. Germline CDR1 reads LGHDT; CDR2 reads YNNKEL (reference sequence). V was clipped by 2 bases and J by 4 bases; unmatched bases: 6.